Shown below are 20 T cell receptor beta chains from a single sample sequenced in a study of cytomegalovirus exposure and HLA in healthy donors. Profiling relied on immunoSEQ multiplex PCR, and the TCRdb table lists in-frame clones only, not all of them. The sample carries under 200,000 clones, approximately 87% recorded once. The source material was PBMCs. These receptors came from a woman aged 30 to 39 in good health and CMV-seronegative.

The chain joins TRBV23-1 to TRBJ2-3; TRBD2 matches at 12 bases. TRBV23-1 is noted as an ORF with a role that remains uncertain. The V segment lost 2 bases and the J segment 2 bases; nucleotides outside the gene matches: 14. The CDR3 extends over 20 amino acids. The CDR3 reads CASSQTGDRLAGVNTDTQYF. The CDR3 DNA reads TGCGCCAGCAGTCAAACCGGGGATAGACTAGCGGGAGTTAACACAGATACGCAGTATTTT.

The chain uses TRBV27 and TRBJ2-7; 15 positions match TRBD2. Germline V gives CDR1 MNHEY, CDR2 SMNVEV (reference sequence). Unmatched junction bases numbered 10, after V lost 4 bases and J lost 0 bases. The CDR3 is made up of 19 amino acids. CDR3 sequence: CASSYGTSGGTPPSYEQYF. The CDR3, as DNA: TGTGCCAGCAGTTACGGGACTAGCGGGGGGACCCCACCCTCCTACGAGCAGTACTTC.

A remark on this clone: The same CDR3 can be traced to other DNA sequences in this sample. This rearrangement joins TRBV7-8 to TRBJ2-2; 15 positions agree with TRBD2. Germline trimming cut 5 bases from V and 4 bases from J; bases unmatched to any gene: 5. Looked up from germline, CDR1 is SGHVS and CDR2 is FQNEAQ. The CDR3 runs 17 residues. In DNA form, the CDR3 reads TGTGCCAGCAGCCCTCGGACTAGCGGGGGGGGCACCGGGGAGCTGTTTTTT. This encodes CASSPRTSGGGTGELFF.

The chain employs TRBV19 and TRBJ1-1; D might be TRBD1 (5 bases). Trimming took off 3 bases at V and 5 bases at J, with 13 bases between the two ends. Germline CDR1 LNHDA, CDR2 SQIVND (reference sequence). There are 14 residues in the CDR3. The CDR3 protein is CASSMGPTITEAFF. The CDR3 nucleotides are TGTGCCAGTAGTATGGGGCCCACCATAACTGAAGCTTTCTTT. Drawing the rest from reference TRBV19 and TRBJ1-1, the complete variable domain is DGGITQSPKYLFRKEGQNVTLSCEQNLNHDAMYWYRQDPGQGLRLIYYSQIVNDFQKGDIAEGYSVSREKKESFPLTVTSAQKNPTAFYLCASSMGPTITEAFFGQGTRLTVV.

This clone was counted only a few times. The chain is built from TRBV12-5 and TRBJ1-6, with D unresolved. The V end was cut by 1 base, the J end by 10 bases, with 2 bases between. The CDR3 loop spans 11 amino acids. The germline CDR1 and CDR2 sequences are LGHNT and FRNRAP. The CDR3 loop reads CASGLESPLHF. CDR3 sequence (DNA): TGTGCTAGTGGTTTGGAATCACCCCTCCACTTT.

The chain recombines TRBV4-1 with TRBJ2-7; D ambiguous. The germline V gene has CDR1 MGHRA and CDR2 YSYEKL. The CDR3 consists of 14 residues. Trimming shortened V by 0 bases and J by 3 bases, and 9 bases separated the two germline ends. CDR3 DNA sequence: TGCGCCAGCAGCCAAGATACGCCAAACTACGAGCAGTACTTC. It encodes CASSQDTPNYEQYF.

V is TRBV27 and J is TRBJ2-7; D is perhaps TRBD2 (5 bases). Germline V gene data show CDR1 as MNHEY and CDR2 as SMNVEV (reference sequence). This CDR3 has 14 residues. V dropped 1 base and J dropped 4 bases, with 11 bases sitting between them. The CDR3 bases are TGTGCCAGCAGTTTATATCCTAGCTGGTACGAGCAGTACTTC. Translated, it gives CASSLYPSWYEQYF.

The genes are TRBV27 and TRBJ1-1, with 7 bases lining up with TRBD1. The ends lost 4 bases at V and 3 bases at J; junction bases unmatched: 5. CDR3 size: 14 residues. Germline V lookup: CDR1 MNHEY, CDR2 SMNVEV (reference sequence). CDR3 in DNA: TGTGCCAGCAGTTCGGGACAGACCTACACTGAAGCTTTCTTT. This codes for CASSSGQTYTEAFF.

The V gene is TRBV12-5, the J gene TRBJ1-5; weak D call: TRBD1 (5 bases). Trimming removed 3 bases from V and 3 bases from J, with 12 bases in between. CDR1 is LGHNT and CDR2 is FRNRAP in the germline V gene. The CDR3 sequence is 15 residues long. The CDR3 DNA follows: TGTGCTAGTGGTTTCGACAGAATAAACAATCAGCCCCAGCATTTT. Protein sequence: CASGFDRINNQPQHF. Together with reference TRBV12-5 and TRBJ1-5, the CDR3 gives the full variable domain: DARVTQTPRHKVTEMGQEVTMRCQPILGHNTVFWYRQTMMQGLELLAYFRNRAPLDDSGMPKDRFSAEMPDATLATLKIQPSEPRDSAVYFCASGFDRINNQPQHFGDGTRLSIL.

The chain is built from TRBV10-3 and TRBJ2-5; TRBD1 aligns across 9 bases. The CDR3 spans 16 residues. The germline gives CDR1 ENHRY, CDR2 SYGVKD. V shed 3 bases and J 1 base; nucleotides not matched to a gene: 6. CDR3 coding DNA: TGTGCCATCAGTGATCCGGGACAGGGCACCCAAGAGACCCAGTACTTC. It codes for CAISDPGQGTQETQYF.

CDR3 in amino acids: CAWNRFGAATGELFF. As DNA, the CDR3 is TGTGCCTGGAACCGGTTCGGGGCTGCCACCGGGGAGCTGTTTTTT. The rearrangement uses TRBV30 and TRBJ2-2; D assignment may be TRBD1 or TRBD2 (5 bases each). This CDR3 is built from 15 residues. Germline V lookup: CDR1 GTSNPN, CDR2 SVGIG (reference sequence). V was cut by 4 bases and J by 4 bases, with 16 bases left in between. Complete variable domain (other parts from reference TRBV30 and TRBJ2-2): SQTIHQWPATLVQPVGSPLSLECTVEGTSNPNLYWYRQAAGRGLQLLFYSVGIGQISSEVPQNLSASRPQDRQFILSSKKLLLSDSGFYLCAWNRFGAATGELFFGEGSRLTVL.

The chain uses TRBV6-6 and TRBJ1-2, with unresolved D. Trimming took off 4 bases at V and 7 bases at J, with 13 bases between the two ends. CDR3 length: 13 residues. CDR1 is MNHNY, CDR2 SVGAGI, per germline (reference sequence). DNA of the CDR3: TGTGCCAGCAGTTCTCCGGGCCTAGGTGGCTACACCTTC. Its translation is CASSSPGLGGYTF.

The DNA of the CDR3 is TGTGCCAGCAGCCAAGTTGGAGGTTACGAGCAGTACTTC. Translating gives CASSQVGGYEQYF. The chain couples TRBV14 to TRBJ2-7, with D tentatively TRBD2 (5 bases). V lost 1 base and J lost 4, with 8 bases in between. The CDR3 is made up of 13 amino acids. The V gene's germline CDR1 is SGHDN and CDR2 FVKESK.

There are a few counts of this clone. This chain joins TRBV2 and TRBJ2-5; D ambiguous. The germline gives CDR1 SNHLY, CDR2 FYNNEI. Deletions cut 4 bases from V and 5 bases from J, with 8 bases between. This CDR3 is built from 12 residues. CDR3 bases: TGTGCCAGCAGTGGACTGTCGGAGACCCAGTACTTC. Its translation is CASSGLSETQYF.

The chain employs TRBV7-9 and TRBJ2-2; D ambiguous. CDR3 size: 13 residues. The V and J ends lost 0 bases and 7 bases respectively, with 6 bases between them. Per the germline V gene, CDR1 is SEHNR and CDR2 is FQNEAQ (reference sequence). The chain's CDR3 is CASSLAQSGELFF. The CDR3 DNA reads TGTGCCAGCAGCTTAGCGCAAAGCGGGGAGCTGTTTTTT. The whole variable domain, remainder taken from reference TRBV7-9 and TRBJ2-2, is DTGVSQNPRHKITKRGQNVTFRCDPISEHNRLYWYRQTLGQGPEFLTYFQNEAQLEKSRLLSDRFSAERPKGSFSTLEIQRTEQGDSAMYLCASSLAQSGELFFGEGSRLTVL.

The V gene is TRBV9, the J gene TRBJ1-5; D remains ambiguous. The CDR3 runs to 15 residues. CDR1 and CDR2 from the germline V gene are SGDLS and YYNGEE. The V gene lost 4 bases and the J gene lost 2 bases, with 13 bases spanning the gap. The DNA of the CDR3 is TGTGCCAGCAGCCCTCGGCCCGGGGGCAATCAGCCCCAGCATTTT. Translating it yields CASSPRPGGNQPQHF.

The chain couples TRBV6-5 to TRBJ1-2; a possible D gene is TRBD1 (5 bases). CDR1 MNHEY and CDR2 SVGAGI come from the germline V gene. The CDR3 is made up of 14 amino acids. V was clipped by 6 bases and J by 2 bases, with 13 bases between them. The CDR3 region is CASRMGQFNYGYTF. CDR3 nucleotides: TGTGCCAGCAGGATGGGGCAGTTCAACTATGGCTACACCTTC.

The chain joins TRBV6-5 to TRBJ1-2; tentative D call: TRBD1 (5 bases). Looked up from germline, CDR1 is MNHEY and CDR2 is SVGAGI. This CDR3 region has 15 residues. Trimming left V 5 bases short and J 8 bases short, with 21 bases between. CDR3: CASSPETLGVGGYTF. The CDR3, as DNA: TGTGCCAGCAGTCCCGAAACTCTGGGGGTGGGAGGCTACACCTTC.

This clone showed up just a few times. The rearrangement uses TRBV7-2 and TRBJ2-7, with 15 bases lining up with TRBD2. The length of the CDR3 is 16 residues. After removal of 5 bases from V and 6 bases from J, the junction contained 8 bases not matched to a gene. Germline CDR1 SGHTA, CDR2 FQGNSA. The CDR3 loop reads CASSPGTSGRNREQYF. Here the CDR3 DNA reads TGTGCCAGCAGCCCGGGGACTAGCGGGAGGAATCGCGAGCAGTACTTC. The full variable domain, with the rest looked up from reference TRBV7-2 and TRBJ2-7, is GAGVSQSPSNKVTEKGKDVELRCDPISGHTALYWYRQSLGQGLEFLIYFQGNSAPDKSGLPSDRFSAERTGGSVSTLTIQRTQQEDSAVYLCASSPGTSGRNREQYFGPGTRLTVT.

This chain connects TRBV28 to TRBJ1-2; no clear D gene. CDR1 is MDHEN, CDR2 SYDVKM, per germline. V was trimmed by 0 bases and J by 8 bases, leaving 7 bases between them. CDR3 length equals 12 residues. The CDR3 DNA sequence: TGTGCCAGCAGTTTATGGGGTGGAGGCTACACCTTC. As protein: CASSLWGGGYTF.